The 23 T cell receptor beta chains reported below all come from one sample, sequenced in a study of tumor and adjacent non-tumor tissue in lung cancer (dated by TCRdb to 2016 to 2019). RNA was isolated from bulk unsorted tissue, and RNA quality was assessed with a NanoDrop ND-1000 and an Agilent 2100. For the normal lung samples, distant non-tumor tissue was collected more than 3 cm away from the tumor edge. Libraries were made using multiplex PCR. Sequencing instrument: Illumina HiSeq 2500. TCRbeta libraries were constructed through three rounds of nested PCR with primers (Table S4) according to protocols modified from ARM-PCR. TCRdb took the public reads, trimmed them with fastp at Q25, ran MiXCR for clone calling and kept in-frame beta chains. Entries are consolidated by CDR3 protein sequence, retaining the most common genes and DNA. The sample table records roughly 43,000 distinct CDR3 sequences; less than 65% of these occur just once. Clones ranked in the top ten supply 45% to 55% of the sample.

Sequences were obtained from distant non-tumor lung tissue. These receptors originate from a man aged 45-65 years with non-small cell lung cancer.

The CDR3 coding sequence is TGCGCCAGCAGCCAAGGGACAGAGCTCTTGTATAAGCAGTACTTC. This translates into CASSQGTELLYKQYF. The V call is TRBV4-1, the J call TRBJ2-7, with a possible D match to TRBD1 (6 bases). In germline, CDR1 is MGHRA, CDR2 YSYEKL. The CDR3 covers 15 residues. The V end lost 1 base, the J end lost 8 bases, and 18 bases lay between the germline ends.

This clonotype was observed a handful of times. A much larger clone lies one base from this, so it may be a read error. The genes are TRBV4-1 and TRBJ2-7, with D tentatively TRBD2 (6 bases). In germline, CDR1 is MGHRA, CDR2 YSYEKL. Trimming took off 0 bases at V and 3 bases at J, with 18 bases between the two ends. The CDR3 consists of 17 residues. The CDR3 loop is CASSQDASSVRNYEQYF. The CDR3 bases are TGCGCCAGCAGCCAAGATGCGTCTAGCGTGAGGAACTACGAGCAGTACTTC.

Of note for this clonotype: Given a much more abundant clone one base away, this may be a read error. The rearrangement uses TRBV6-1 and TRBJ1-6; tentatively, D is TRBD1 (5 bases). This CDR3 is built from 14 residues. V was trimmed by 10 bases and J by 8 bases, leaving 18 bases between them. Germline values: CDR1 MNHNS, CDR2 SASEGT. In DNA form, the CDR3 reads TGTGCCAACAGCCCGAGAAGGGACGATTCACCCCTCCACTTT. As protein: CANSPRRDDSPLHF.

A remark on this clonotype: The junction and the germline gene differ at one end; a read error may be behind it. The rearrangement joins TRBV10-1 to TRBJ2-1, with D perhaps given as TRBD1 or TRBD2 (6 bases each). The CDR3 totals 13 residues. Germline loops: CDR1 WNHNN, CDR2 SYGVQD (reference sequence). Here the CDR3 reads CPSTEGGRDEQFF. The CDR3 nucleotides are TGCCCCAGCACTGAGGGGGGCCGGGATGAGCAGTTCTTC.

Of note for this clonotype: Since a much larger clone is just one base distant, this may be a read error. The chain recombines TRBV28 with TRBJ2-1, with D perhaps TRBD2 (6 bases). Germline-derived CDR1 and CDR2 are MDHEN and SYDVKM. V lost 6 bases and J lost 9, with 15 bases in between. The CDR3 runs to 13 residues. Here the CDR3 reads CASSTLRETEQFF. Here the CDR3 DNA reads TGTGCCAGCAGCACCCTTCGGGAGACTGAGCAGTTCTTC.

This clonotype was counted at least ten times. The chain has TRBV5-1 and TRBJ2-5; tentative D call: TRBD1 (6 bases). V dropped 0 bases and J dropped 4 bases, with 7 bases sitting between them. Germline values: CDR1 SGHRS, CDR2 YFSETQ. CDR3 length: 13 amino acids. The CDR3 DNA reads as TGCGCCAGCAGCTTGGGGGGGCCAGAGACCCAGTACTTC. Encoded protein: CASSLGGPETQYF.

The chain carries TRBV30 and TRBJ1-2; D is unclear. This CDR3 is built from 14 residues. The germline V and J ends were trimmed by 3 bases and 4 bases, with 15 bases remaining between them. The germline CDR1 and CDR2 sequences are GTSNPN and SVGIG (reference sequence). The CDR3 DNA is TGTGCCTGGAGCTCGGGGAGAAGGGTCTATGGCTACACCTTC. It is translated as CAWSSGRRVYGYTF.

In the case of this clonotype: The junction departs from the called germline gene at one end, perhaps through a read error. The chain uses TRBV11-1 and TRBJ2-5; D not resolved. The CDR3 covers 12 residues. The germline CDR1 and CDR2 sequences are SGHAT and FQDESV (reference sequence). CDR3: CASSITKEAHYF. In DNA, the CDR3 is TGTGCCAGCAGCATAACAAAAGAGGCCCATTACTTC.

This clonotype showed up many times. CDR3 protein: CASSLDGSYEQYF. For the CDR3, the DNA is TGTGCCAGCAGCTTAGACGGATCCTACGAGCAGTACTTC. The chain couples TRBV7-9 to TRBJ2-7; D unresolved. CDR1 is SEHNR and CDR2 is FQNEAQ in the germline V gene (reference sequence). There are 13 residues in the CDR3. Trimming left V 1 base short and J 1 base short, with 5 bases between.

Comment on this clonotype: Germline and junction disagree at one end, which may indicate a read error. This chain connects TRBV11-1 to TRBJ2-6, with TRBD1 matching 9 bases. This CDR3 is 18 amino acids long. CDR1 and CDR2 from the germline V gene are SGHAT and FQDESV (reference sequence). This chain's CDR3 is CANSEDRGLSSGANVLTF. In nucleotides, the CDR3 is TGTGCCAACAGCGAAGACAGGGGGTTGAGCTCTGGGGCCAATGTCCTGACTTTC.

This sequence joins TRBV6-6 and TRBJ2-7, with D uncertain. The CDR3 is 16 amino acids. Germline V gene data show CDR1 as MNHNY and CDR2 as SVGAGI (reference sequence). Trimming cost V 0 bases and J 0 bases, with 12 bases left between them. Here the CDR3 DNA reads TGTGCCAGCAGTTACTCGGAACAGAAACACTCCTACGAGCAGTACTTC. This sequence encodes CASSYSEQKHSYEQYF.

Turning to this clonotype: Here the CDR3 omits its conserved ending phenylalanine or tryptophan, so a read error is the likely source. The chain recombines TRBV28 with TRBJ2-7; perhaps D is TRBD1 or TRBD2 (5 bases each). The CDR3 is made up of 13 amino acids. CDR1 is MDHEN, CDR2 SYDVKM, per germline. V lost 6 bases to trimming and J lost 4 bases, with 13 bases between them. The CDR3 is CASRHLGGYEQYI. The CDR3 DNA reads as TGTGCCAGCAGACACCTTGGGGGTTACGAGCAGTACATC.

This sequence joins TRBV7-9 and TRBJ2-5, with D perhaps matching TRBD1 (6 bases). V was shortened by 3 bases and J by 5 bases, with 13 bases between the two germline ends. The V gene's germline CDR1 is SEHNR and CDR2 FQNEAQ (reference sequence). The CDR3 sequence is 14 residues long. Here the CDR3 DNA reads TGTGCCAGCAGCTTTCACAGGGAGTCGGAGACCCAGTACTTC. Protein sequence: CASSFHRESETQYF.

This clonotype has just one count. V and J are TRBV29-1 and TRBJ2-7, with a tentative D call TRBD1 (5 bases). V dropped 1 base and J dropped 9 bases, with 13 bases sitting between them. The CDR3 consists of 12 residues. The germline gives CDR1 SQVTM, CDR2 ANQGSEA. DNA for the CDR3: TGCAGCGTTGAAGCCCAGGGCTACATGCAGTACTTC. This sequence encodes CSVEAQGYMQYF.

As regards this clonotype: Mismatch with germline at one junction end may stem from a read error. The chain recombines TRBV4-1 with TRBJ1-1; 7 bases align to TRBD1. CDR3 length equals 15 residues. Germline V CDR1 and CDR2: MGHRA, YSYEKL. CDR3 in DNA: TGTGTCAGCAGCCAAGGGGACAGCATGAATACTGAAGCTTTCTTT. This gives the protein CVSSQGDSMNTEAFF.

This sequence joins TRBV5-1 and TRBJ2-6; D is unclear. The CDR3 loop spans 15 amino acids. Trimming stripped 2 bases from V and 2 bases from J, with 8 bases between. Germline CDR1 and CDR2: SGHRS and YFSETQ. The CDR3 is CASSFRAAGANVLTF. In DNA form, the CDR3 reads TGCGCCAGCAGCTTCCGCGCCGCTGGGGCCAACGTCCTGACTTTC.

Many counts were recorded for this clonotype. The rearrangement joins TRBV29-1 to TRBJ2-7; the match to TRBD1 covers 7 bases. Losses at the gene ends were 5 bases for V and 3 bases for J; bases not matched to a gene: 7. This CDR3 comprises 13 residues. Per the germline V gene, CDR1 is SQVTM and CDR2 is ANQGSEA. Written as DNA, the CDR3 is TGCAGCGTTCTCTCGAGGACAGGCTACGAGCAGTACTTC. Amino acids: CSVLSRTGYEQYF.

There are many counts of this clonotype. The rearrangement links TRBV29-1 to TRBJ2-7; D is unresolved. This CDR3 has 11 amino acids. CDR1 is SQVTM, CDR2 ANQGSEA, per germline. Trimming took off 4 bases at V and 2 bases at J, with 6 bases between the two ends. CDR3 region: CSVALTYEQYF. CDR3 DNA sequence: TGCAGCGTTGCCCTAACCTACGAGCAGTACTTC.

Concerning this clonotype: A junction boundary mismatches the germline segment, possibly from a read error. The CDR3 loop is CASSVSVAKNIQYF. CDR3 DNA: TGTGCCAGCAGTGTCTCCGTAGCCAAAAACATTCAGTACTTC. The chain couples TRBV24-1 to TRBJ2-4, with D uncertain. The CDR3 loop spans 14 amino acids. Germline V gene lookup returns CDR1 KGHDR and CDR2 SFDVKD.

Of note for this clonotype: A much more abundant neighbour one base away suggests this may be a read error. The chain uses TRBV6-5 and TRBJ2-7; possible D gene TRBD2, 6 bases. V was trimmed by 2 bases and J by 3 bases, leaving 26 bases between them. CDR1 is MNHEY and CDR2 is SVGAGI in the germline V gene. The length of the CDR3 is 19 residues. CDR3 loop: CASSYLAPGTVCRSYEQYF. As DNA, the CDR3 is TGTGCCAGCAGTTACCTCGCACCCGGGACTGTATGTCGGAGCTACGAGCAGTACTTC.

This chain joins TRBV6-1 and TRBJ1-5; no clear D gene. The CDR3 is 12 residues long. Germline V gives CDR1 MNHNS, CDR2 SASEGT. V was clipped by 4 bases and J by 11 bases, with 12 bases between them. CDR3 nucleotides: TGTGCCAGCAGTGGCCCCTTGAGGTCCCAGCATTTT. It codes for CASSGPLRSQHF.

This sequence joins TRBV6-6 and TRBJ2-3; maybe TRBD2 (5 bases). V lost 0 bases, J lost 5 bases, and 15 bases lay in between. Looked up from germline, CDR1 is MNHNY and CDR2 is SVGAGI (reference sequence). The CDR3 has 16 residues. The CDR3 sequence: CASSYSEREHGDTQYF. The CDR3 bases are TGTGCCAGCAGTTACTCGGAGAGGGAGCACGGAGATACGCAGTATTTT.

The table lists this clonotype with a few counts. The chain carries TRBV20-1 and TRBJ1-6; TRBD1 matches at 7 bases. Trimming took 8 bases from V and 7 from J; bases not matched to a gene: 8. The CDR3 spans 13 residues. In germline, CDR1 is DFQATT, CDR2 SNEGSKA (reference sequence). CDR3 in amino acids: CSPRDSPNSPLHF. The DNA for the CDR3 is TGCAGTCCCCGGGACAGCCCAAATTCACCCCTCCACTTT.